Listed below are T cell receptor beta chains from one sample, sequenced in a study of cytomegalovirus exposure and HLA in healthy donors. Using immunoSEQ multiplex PCR, the repertoire was profiled, and TCRdb retains in-frame clones only, with some absent. This sample's table has some 200,000 clones. Sequenced input: PBMCs. The receptors here all came from a boy aged 5-17 years in good health and CMV-seronegative. The CDR3 runs from the conserved cysteine through the conserved F or W. The D gene is left open where the match is weak.

v_call,d_call,j_call,cdr3_aa,cdr3_nt
TRBV7-3,TRBD1,TRBJ2-2,CASSLRTGYTGELFF,TGTGCCAGCAGCTTAAGGACAGGGTACACCGGGGAGCTGTTTTTT
TRBV5-1,TRBD1,TRBJ1-5,CASSLGTGVDQPQHF,TGCGCCAGCAGCTTGGGAACAGGGGTAGATCAGCCCCAGCATTTT
TRBV6-4,TRBD2,TRBJ2-1,CASSPGLAGGEQFF,TGTGCCAGCAGCCCGGGACTAGCGGGGGGTGAGCAGTTCTTC
TRBV4-1,-,TRBJ2-1,CASSLTRNIVGNEQFF,TGCGCCAGCAGCCTGACTAGAAACATTGTGGGGAATGAGCAGTTCTTC
TRBV7-6,-,TRBJ2-1,CASSLGNSGAPTYNEQFF,TGTGCCAGCAGCTTAGGGAATTCAGGGGCCCCGACCTACAATGAGCAGTTCTTC
TRBV7-8,-,TRBJ1-2,CASSRWAGRSDYGYTF,TGTGCCAGCAGCCGGTGGGCGGGGAGGTCGGACTATGGCTACACCTTC
TRBV4-1,-,TRBJ1-5,CASSPLEQGGNQPQHF,TGCGCCAGCAGCCCCCTTGAACAGGGCGGCAATCAGCCCCAGCATTTT
TRBV5-4,TRBD1,TRBJ2-3,CASSVQQGLGTDTQYF,TGTGCCAGCAGCGTACAACAGGGGTTGGGCACAGATACGCAGTATTTT
TRBV4-1,-,TRBJ2-3,CASSQDRGGGTDTQYF,TGCGCCAGCAGCCAAGATCGAGGGGGGGGCACAGATACGCAGTATTTT
TRBV29-1,-,TRBJ2-1,CSVVWDSPSYNEQFF,TGCAGCGTTGTCTGGGACTCCCCCTCCTACAATGAGCAGTTCTTC
TRBV18,-,TRBJ2-1,CASSPQGPLDNEQFF,TGTGCCAGCTCACCCCAGGGGCCGCTCGACAATGAGCAGTTCTTC
TRBV9,-,TRBJ1-6,CASSVTPSANSPLHF,TGTGCCAGCAGCGTGACTCCTTCGGCAAATTCACCCCTCCACTTT
TRBV15,TRBD2,TRBJ2-1,CATSTTSGGANEQFF,TGTGCCACCAGCACGACGAGCGGGGGGGCCAATGAGCAGTTCTTC
TRBV7-2,-,TRBJ2-7,CASSPPGLMRQYF,TGTGCCAGCAGCCCCCCCGGGTTGATGCGGCAGTACTTC
TRBV5-5,TRBD1,TRBJ1-1,CASSLSTGVETEAFF,TGTGCCAGCAGCTTGTCAACAGGGGTAGAAACTGAAGCTTTCTTT
TRBV7-3,TRBD1,TRBJ2-1,CASSLRAPQGVVNEQFF,TGTGCCAGCAGCTTAAGGGCCCCACAGGGGGTCGTTAATGAGCAGTTCTTC
TRBV10-3,-,TRBJ1-3,CAISPYSGNTIYF,TGTGCCATCAGCCCCTACTCTGGAAACACCATATATTTT
TRBV27,-,TRBJ1-6,CASSEVTSNSPLHF,TGTGCCAGCAGTGAGGTGACCTCGAATTCACCCCTCCACTTT
TRBV13,-,TRBJ2-3,CASSKNRATDTQYF,TGTGCCAGCAGCAAAAACAGGGCGACAGATACGCAGTATTTT
TRBV27,-,TRBJ2-1,CASSSTPLSLRGEQFF,TGTGCCAGCAGTTCCACCCCGTTGTCTCTGCGCGGTGAGCAGTTCTTC
TRBV6-1,TRBD2,TRBJ2-5,CASSEALGGGSETQYF,TGTGCCAGCAGTGAAGCGCTGGGCGGGGGTTCAGAGACCCAGTACTTC
TRBV30,-,TRBJ2-5,CAWSVLSGTRQETQYF,TGTGCCTGGAGTGTACTGTCTGGGACTCGTCAAGAGACCCAGTACTTC
TRBV7-8,TRBD1,TRBJ1-1,CASSSLDRADRDTEAFF,TGTGCCAGCAGCTCGCTAGACAGGGCCGATCGGGACACTGAAGCTTTCTTT
TRBV4-1,TRBD1,TRBJ1-2,CASSPGTDYTF,TGCGCCAGCAGCCCCGGGACAGACTACACCTTC
TRBV19,-,TRBJ2-6,CAGSDSPSSGANVLTF,TGTGCCGGGTCGGACAGTCCCTCCTCTGGGGCCAACGTCCTGACTTTC
TRBV6-5,-,TRBJ1-1,CASSPNGQFEAFF,TGTGCCAGCAGTCCCAACGGACAGTTTGAAGCTTTCTTT
TRBV19,TRBD1,TRBJ2-7,CASSMAKQGAAAYEQYF,TGTGCCAGTAGTATGGCCAAACAGGGGGCCGCAGCCTACGAGCAGTACTTC
TRBV6-5,-,TRBJ1-2,CASKQGRGSGYTF,TGTGCCAGCAAACAGGGAAGAGGGTCTGGCTACACCTTC
TRBV27,-,TRBJ2-7,CASGQTQAYEQYF,TGTGCCAGCGGGCAGACACAGGCCTACGAGCAGTACTTC
TRBV2,-,TRBJ2-5,CASSDPRGGEETQYF,TGTGCCAGCAGTGACCCTAGGGGGGGGGAAGAGACCCAGTACTTC
TRBV18,-,TRBJ2-7,CASSPMAGNEQYF,TGTGCCAGCTCACCAATGGCGGGGAACGAGCAGTACTTC
TRBV2,-,TRBJ1-1,CASSELTSGTEAFF,TGTGCCAGCAGTGAATTGACGTCAGGCACTGAAGCTTTCTTT
TRBV10-3,-,TRBJ2-2,CAISDSPTATPWDTGELFF,TGTGCCATCAGTGACAGCCCGACAGCCACCCCTTGGGACACCGGGGAGCTGTTTTTT
TRBV4-3,-,TRBJ1-1,CASSQGWGQEAFF,TGCGCCAGCAGCCAAGGGTGGGGCCAGGAAGCTTTCTTT
TRBV4-1,TRBD1,TRBJ1-5,CASSQRTGTGDQPQHF,TGCGCCAGCAGCCAGAGAACCGGGACAGGGGATCAGCCCCAGCATTTT
TRBV4-1,TRBD2,TRBJ2-7,CASSRNERGGVNEQYF,TGCGCCAGCAGCCGTAACGAGCGGGGGGGAGTCAACGAGCAGTACTTC
TRBV28,-,TRBJ1-5,CASSFTTGNQPQHF,TGTGCCAGCAGTTTTACTACAGGGAATCAGCCCCAGCATTTT
TRBV19,-,TRBJ1-3,CASSITGVHSGNTIYF,TGTGCCAGTAGTATAACCGGGGTACATTCTGGAAACACCATATATTTT
TRBV5-1,TRBD1,TRBJ1-2,CASSPMTGGHGYTF,TGCGCCAGCAGCCCTATGACAGGGGGCCATGGCTACACCTTC
TRBV15,-,TRBJ1-4,CATSREGPGFSTNEKLFF,TGTGCCACCAGCAGAGAGGGCCCAGGATTCTCAACTAATGAAAAACTGTTTTTT